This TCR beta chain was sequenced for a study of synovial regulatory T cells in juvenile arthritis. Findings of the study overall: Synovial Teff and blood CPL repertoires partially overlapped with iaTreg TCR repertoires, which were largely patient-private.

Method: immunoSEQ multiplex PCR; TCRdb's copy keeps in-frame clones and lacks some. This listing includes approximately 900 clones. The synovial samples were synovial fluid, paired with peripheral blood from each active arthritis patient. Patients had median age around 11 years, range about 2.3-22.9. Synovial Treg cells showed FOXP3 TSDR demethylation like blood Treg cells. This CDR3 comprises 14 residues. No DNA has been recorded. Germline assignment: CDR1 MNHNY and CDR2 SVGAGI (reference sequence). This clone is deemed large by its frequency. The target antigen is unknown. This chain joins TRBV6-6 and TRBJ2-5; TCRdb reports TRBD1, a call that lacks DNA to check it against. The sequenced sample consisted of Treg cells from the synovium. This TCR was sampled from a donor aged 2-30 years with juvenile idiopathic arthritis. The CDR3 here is CASSYISGEETQYF.